This TCR beta chain derives from a study of beta chain features in type 1 diabetes. Turning to the study itself: What patients shared with healthy donors was a similar profile of age, gender and cell yields.

V was pared by 1 base and J by 4 bases, with 19 bases between. Germline CDR1 reads SGHAT; CDR2 reads FQDESV (reference sequence). This CDR3 has 17 amino acids. This clone was seen more than once but under ten times. Investigators reverse transcribed all isolated RNA, so they sequenced expressed TCRB transcripts. Here immunoSEQ multiplex PCR was the method, and the copy in TCRdb shows in-frame clones only, minus some. The repertoire holds 150,000 to 200,000 clones, with approximately 9.1% as singletons. The receptor comes from a woman between 18 and 29 years old in good health. The source material was central memory CD4+ T cells from blood. J is TRBJ1-2 and V is TRBV11-1; D is perhaps TRBD1 (6 bases). CDR3 sequence: CASSLEGVGRGIYGYTF. Written as DNA, the CDR3 is TGTGCCAGCAGCTTAGAGGGGGTCGGCAGGGGAATCTATGGCTACACCTTC. Combining the CDR3 with reference TRBV11-1 and TRBJ1-2 gives the whole variable domain EAEVAQSPRYKITEKSQAVAFWCDPISGHATLYWYRQILGQGPELLVQFQDESVVDDSQLPKDRFSAERLKGVDSTLKIQPAELGDSAMYLCASSLEGVGRGIYGYTFGSGTRLTVV.